The 10 T cell receptor beta chains below were found in one sample sequenced in a study of cytomegalovirus exposure and HLA in healthy donors. With 60 Vbeta and 13 Jbeta primers, the PCR was carried out. Produced via immunoSEQ multiplex PCR; TCRdb's table is partial and in-frame only. The table records some 190,000 clones, about 85% of them present only once. The sequencing sample was made of PBMCs. The receptors originated from a boy under 10 years old in good health and CMV-seronegative.

Comment on this clone: The junction does not match germline at one end; this may be a read error. The chain carries TRBV7-9 and TRBJ1-1, with TRBD1 as a possible D gene (5 bases). The CDR3 loop spans 14 amino acids. Germline V gives CDR1 SEHNR, CDR2 FQNEAQ (reference sequence). CDR3 nucleotides: TGTTCCAGCAGCTCTAGACAGTTGAACACTGAAGCTTTCTTT. Its translation is CSSSSRQLNTEAFF.

The chain couples TRBV5-6 to TRBJ1-1; 7 bases line up with TRBD1. The length of the CDR3 is 16 residues. V lost 2 bases to trimming and J lost 0 bases; unmatched junction nucleotides: 7. Per the germline V gene, CDR1 is SGHDT and CDR2 is YYEEEE. The CDR3 DNA is TGTGCCAGCAGCTTCTTAGGGACAGACGTGAACACTGAAGCTTTCTTT. The encoded protein is CASSFLGTDVNTEAFF.

The chain joins TRBV28 to TRBJ2-1, with TRBD2 matching 10 bases. Per the germline V gene, CDR1 is MDHEN and CDR2 is SYDVKM. The V and J ends lost 6 bases and 10 bases, in that order; junction bases with no gene match: 12. This CDR3 is built from 15 residues. CDR3 DNA: TGTGCCAGCAGCATGACTAGCGGGCCCCAGGGGGAGCAGTTCTTC. Translation gives CASSMTSGPQGEQFF.

This clone was seen a few times. This chain joins TRBV11-3 and TRBJ2-1; 10 bases are shared with TRBD1. This CDR3 comprises 15 residues. V lost 5 bases and J lost 9; bases outside the gene matches: 10. Germline CDR1 and CDR2: SGHNT and YENEEA. CDR3 loop: CASSTRDRGLPEQFF. CDR3 coding DNA: TGTGCCAGCAGCACCCGGGACAGGGGACTTCCTGAGCAGTTCTTC.

The chain links TRBV2 to TRBJ1-2; the match to TRBD1 covers 9 bases. Trimming removed 7 bases from V and 3 bases from J; junction bases left unmatched: 6. Germline CDR1 SNHLY, CDR2 FYNNEI. The CDR3 runs 14 residues. CDR3 residues: CASKPGQGYYGYTF. CDR3 sequence (DNA): TGTGCCAGCAAACCGGGACAGGGATACTATGGCTACACCTTC. The variable domain in full, with the rest retrieved from reference TRBV2 and TRBJ1-2, is EPEVTQTPSHQVTQMGQEVILRCVPISNHLYFYWYRQILGQKVEFLVSFYNNEISEKSEIFDDQFSVERPDGSNFTLKIRSTKLEDSAMYFCASKPGQGYYGYTFGSGTRLTVV.

The V call is TRBV4-1, the J call TRBJ2-3, with 8 nucleotides matching TRBD2. V shed 3 bases, J shed 2 bases, and the junction held 4 bases outside the gene matches. From germline, CDR1 is MGHRA and CDR2 YSYEKL. The CDR3 has 15 amino acids. CDR3 residues: CASSHYSGITDTQYF. The CDR3 region has the DNA TGCGCCAGCAGCCACTATAGCGGGATCACAGATACGCAGTATTTT.

V is TRBV30 and J is TRBJ1-5; D gene unclear. The germline V gene encodes CDR1 GTSNPN and CDR2 SVGIG (reference sequence). The CDR3 has 15 residues. The V end was cut by 0 bases, the J end by 9 bases, with 18 bases between. Here the CDR3 DNA reads TGTGCCTGGAGTGTACGTGACGGCGGGATGTGGCCCCAGCATTTT. Translation: CAWSVRDGGMWPQHF.

V usage is TRBV7-8 and J usage is TRBJ2-7, with 13 bases that match TRBD2. The CDR3 extends over 14 amino acids. V trimming: 5 bases; J trimming: 4 bases; junction bases outside the gene matches: 2. CDR1 SGHVS and CDR2 FQNEAQ come from the germline V gene. DNA of the CDR3: TGTGCCAGCAGCCGGACTAGCGGGGGTTACGAGCAGTACGTC. This translates into CASSRTSGGYEQYV.

This chain joins TRBV27 and TRBJ2-3; maybe TRBD2 (5 bases). Germline assignment: CDR1 MNHEY and CDR2 SMNVEV (reference sequence). The V gene lost 5 bases and the J gene lost 4 bases, with 13 bases spanning the gap. The CDR3 consists of 14 residues. Written as DNA, the CDR3 is TGTGCCAGCAGTCCCCCGGAGGCCCCAGATACGCAGTATTTT. Protein: CASSPPEAPDTQYF.

The chain combines TRBV9 with TRBJ2-1; D is ambiguous. The CDR3 contains 13 residues. Germline CDR1 reads SGDLS; CDR2 reads YYNGEE. V gave up 4 bases and J gave up 3 bases, with 8 bases separating them. CDR3 sequence: CASSPTIYNEQFF. As DNA, the CDR3 is TGTGCCAGCAGCCCTACGATCTACAATGAGCAGTTCTTC.